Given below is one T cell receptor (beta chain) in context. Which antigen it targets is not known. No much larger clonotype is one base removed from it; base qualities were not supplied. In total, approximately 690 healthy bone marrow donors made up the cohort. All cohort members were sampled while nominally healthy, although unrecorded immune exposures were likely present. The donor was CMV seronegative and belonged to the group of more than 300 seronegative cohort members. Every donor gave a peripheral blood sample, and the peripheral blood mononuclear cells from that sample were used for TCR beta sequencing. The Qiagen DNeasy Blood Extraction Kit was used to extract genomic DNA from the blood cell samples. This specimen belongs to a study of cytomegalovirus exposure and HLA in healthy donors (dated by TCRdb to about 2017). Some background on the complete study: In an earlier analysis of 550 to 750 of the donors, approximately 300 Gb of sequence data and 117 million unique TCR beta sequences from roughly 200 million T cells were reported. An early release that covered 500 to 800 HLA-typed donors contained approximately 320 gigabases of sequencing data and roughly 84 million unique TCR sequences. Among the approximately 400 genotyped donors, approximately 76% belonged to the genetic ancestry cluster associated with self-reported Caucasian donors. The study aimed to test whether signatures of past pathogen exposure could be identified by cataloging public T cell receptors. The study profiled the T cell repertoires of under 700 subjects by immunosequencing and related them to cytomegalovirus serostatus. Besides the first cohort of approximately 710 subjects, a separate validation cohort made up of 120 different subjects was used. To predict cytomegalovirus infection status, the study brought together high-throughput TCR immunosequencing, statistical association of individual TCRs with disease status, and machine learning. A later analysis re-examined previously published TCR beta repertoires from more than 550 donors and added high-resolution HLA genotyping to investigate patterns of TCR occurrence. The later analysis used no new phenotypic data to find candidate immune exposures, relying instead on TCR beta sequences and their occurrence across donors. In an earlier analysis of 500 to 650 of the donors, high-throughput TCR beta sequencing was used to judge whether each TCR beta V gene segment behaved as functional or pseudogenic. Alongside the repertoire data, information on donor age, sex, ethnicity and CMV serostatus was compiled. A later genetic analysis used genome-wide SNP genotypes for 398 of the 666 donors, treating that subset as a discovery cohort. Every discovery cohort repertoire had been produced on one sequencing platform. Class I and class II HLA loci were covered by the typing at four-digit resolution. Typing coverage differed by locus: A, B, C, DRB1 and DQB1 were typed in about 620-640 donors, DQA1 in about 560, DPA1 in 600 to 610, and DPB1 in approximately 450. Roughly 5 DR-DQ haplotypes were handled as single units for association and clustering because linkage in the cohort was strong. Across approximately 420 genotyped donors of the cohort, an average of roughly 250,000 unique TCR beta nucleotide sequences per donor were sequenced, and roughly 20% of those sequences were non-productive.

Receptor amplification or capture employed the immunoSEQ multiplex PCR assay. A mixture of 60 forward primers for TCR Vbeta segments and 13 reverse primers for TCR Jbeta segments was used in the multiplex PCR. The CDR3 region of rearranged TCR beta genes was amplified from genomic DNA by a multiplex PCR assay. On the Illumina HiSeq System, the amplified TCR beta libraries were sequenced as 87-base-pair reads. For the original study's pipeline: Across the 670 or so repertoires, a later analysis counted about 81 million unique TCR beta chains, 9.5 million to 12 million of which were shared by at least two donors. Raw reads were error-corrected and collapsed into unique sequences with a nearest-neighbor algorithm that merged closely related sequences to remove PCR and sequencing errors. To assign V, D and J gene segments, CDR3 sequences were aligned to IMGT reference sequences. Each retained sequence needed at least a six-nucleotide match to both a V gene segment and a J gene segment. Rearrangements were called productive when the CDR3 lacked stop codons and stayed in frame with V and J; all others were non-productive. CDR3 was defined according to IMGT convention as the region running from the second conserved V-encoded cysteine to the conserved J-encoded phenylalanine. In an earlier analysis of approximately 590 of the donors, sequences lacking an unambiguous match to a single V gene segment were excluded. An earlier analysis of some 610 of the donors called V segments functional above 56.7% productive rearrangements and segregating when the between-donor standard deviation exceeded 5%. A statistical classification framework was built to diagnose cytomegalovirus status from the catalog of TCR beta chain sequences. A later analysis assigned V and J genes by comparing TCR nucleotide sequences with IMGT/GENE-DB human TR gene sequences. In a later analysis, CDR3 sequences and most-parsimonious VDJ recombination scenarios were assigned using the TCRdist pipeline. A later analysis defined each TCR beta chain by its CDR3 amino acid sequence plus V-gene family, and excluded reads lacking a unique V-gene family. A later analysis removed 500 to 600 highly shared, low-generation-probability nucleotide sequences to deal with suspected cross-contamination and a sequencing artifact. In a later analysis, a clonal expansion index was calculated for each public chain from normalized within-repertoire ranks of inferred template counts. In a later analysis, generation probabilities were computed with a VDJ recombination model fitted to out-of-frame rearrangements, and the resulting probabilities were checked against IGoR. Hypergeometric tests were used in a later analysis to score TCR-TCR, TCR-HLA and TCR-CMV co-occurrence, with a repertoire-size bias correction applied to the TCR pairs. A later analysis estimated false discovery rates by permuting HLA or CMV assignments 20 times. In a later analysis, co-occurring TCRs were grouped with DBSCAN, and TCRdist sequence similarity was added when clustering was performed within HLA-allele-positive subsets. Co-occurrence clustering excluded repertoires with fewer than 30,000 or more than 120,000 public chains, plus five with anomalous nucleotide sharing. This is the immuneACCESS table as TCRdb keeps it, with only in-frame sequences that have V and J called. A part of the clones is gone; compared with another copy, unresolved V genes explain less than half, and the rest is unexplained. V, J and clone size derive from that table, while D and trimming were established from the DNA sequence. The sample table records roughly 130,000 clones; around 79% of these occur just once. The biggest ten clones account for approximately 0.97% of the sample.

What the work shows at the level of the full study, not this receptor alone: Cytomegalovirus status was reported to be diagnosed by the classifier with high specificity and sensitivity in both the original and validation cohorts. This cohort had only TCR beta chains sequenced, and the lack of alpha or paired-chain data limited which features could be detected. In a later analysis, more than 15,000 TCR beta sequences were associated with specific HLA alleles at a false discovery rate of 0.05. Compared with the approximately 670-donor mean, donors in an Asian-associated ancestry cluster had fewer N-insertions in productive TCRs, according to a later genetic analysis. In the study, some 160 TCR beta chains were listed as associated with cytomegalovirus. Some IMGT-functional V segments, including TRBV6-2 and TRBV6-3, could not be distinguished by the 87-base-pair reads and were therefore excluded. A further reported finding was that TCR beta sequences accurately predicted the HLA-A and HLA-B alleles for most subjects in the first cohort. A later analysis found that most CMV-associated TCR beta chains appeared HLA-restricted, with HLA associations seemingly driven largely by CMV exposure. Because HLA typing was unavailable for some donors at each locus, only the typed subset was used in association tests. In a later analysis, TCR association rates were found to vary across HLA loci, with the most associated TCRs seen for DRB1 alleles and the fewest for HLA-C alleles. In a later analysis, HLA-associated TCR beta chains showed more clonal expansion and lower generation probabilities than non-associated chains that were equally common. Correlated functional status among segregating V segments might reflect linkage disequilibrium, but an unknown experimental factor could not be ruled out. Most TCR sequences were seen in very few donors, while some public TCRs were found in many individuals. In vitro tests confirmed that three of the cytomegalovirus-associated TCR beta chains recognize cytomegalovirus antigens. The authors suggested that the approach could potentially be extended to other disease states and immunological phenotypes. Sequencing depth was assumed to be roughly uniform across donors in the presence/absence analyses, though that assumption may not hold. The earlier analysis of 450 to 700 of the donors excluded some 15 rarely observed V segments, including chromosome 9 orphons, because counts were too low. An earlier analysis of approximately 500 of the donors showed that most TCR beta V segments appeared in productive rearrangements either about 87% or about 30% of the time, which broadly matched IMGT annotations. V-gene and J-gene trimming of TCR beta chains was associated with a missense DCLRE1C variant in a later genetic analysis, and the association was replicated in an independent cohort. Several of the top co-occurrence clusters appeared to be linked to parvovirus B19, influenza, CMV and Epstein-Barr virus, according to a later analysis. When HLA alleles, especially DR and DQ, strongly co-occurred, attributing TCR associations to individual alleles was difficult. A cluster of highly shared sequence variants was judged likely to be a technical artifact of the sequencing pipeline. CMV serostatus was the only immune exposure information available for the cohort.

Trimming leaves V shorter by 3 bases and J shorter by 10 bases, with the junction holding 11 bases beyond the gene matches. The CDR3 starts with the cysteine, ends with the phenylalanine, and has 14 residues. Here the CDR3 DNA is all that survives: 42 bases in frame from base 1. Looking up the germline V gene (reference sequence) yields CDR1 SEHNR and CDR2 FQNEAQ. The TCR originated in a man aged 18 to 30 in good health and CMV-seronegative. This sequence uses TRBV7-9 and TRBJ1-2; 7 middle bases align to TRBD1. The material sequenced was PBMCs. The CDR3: CASSFVGTDTLYTF. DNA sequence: TGTGCCAGCAGCTTTGTTGGGACAGACACCCTCTACACCTTC.